Listed below are T cell receptor beta chains from one sample, sequenced in a study of T cells after posttransplantation cyclophosphamide. The method was immunoSEQ multiplex PCR; TCRdb's version includes in-frame clones alone and lacks a portion of them. The data show tens of thousands of clones, none appearing only once, with approximately 2.4% held by the ten largest. Sample: PBMCs. The receptor source for this set is a man aged 50-60 years in good health, CMV-negative, and a related stem cell transplant donor. Both conserved end residues are part of each CDR3. The D gene is left open where the match is weak. Only some rows state a clone size, as once, few, many or a class for expanded clones.

d_call: NA
clone_size: many
j_call: TRBJ2-1
v_call: TRBV13
cdr3_aa: CASSPPVANEQFF
cdr3_nt: TGTGCCAGCAGCCCTCCGGTAGCCAATGAGCAGTTCTTC

d_call: NA
clone_size: many
j_call: TRBJ1-2
v_call: TRBV5-1
cdr3_aa: CASSPDRPYGYTF
cdr3_nt: TGCGCCAGCAGTCCCGACAGGCCCTATGGCTACACCTTC

d_call: TRBD2
clone_size: many
j_call: TRBJ2-2
v_call: TRBV9
cdr3_aa: CASSLRGGPTGELFF
cdr3_nt: TGTGCCAGCAGCCTTAGGGGAGGGCCCACCGGGGAGCTGTTTTTT

d_call: NA
clone_size: many
j_call: TRBJ1-2
v_call: TRBV7-9
cdr3_aa: CASSNSGTLVSYTF
cdr3_nt: TGTGCCAGCAGCAATTCCGGGACACTCGTGAGCTACACCTTC

d_call: NA
clone_size: many
j_call: TRBJ1-5
v_call: TRBV14
cdr3_aa: CASSRGGNQPQHF
cdr3_nt: TGTGCCAGCAGCCGAGGGGGTAATCAGCCCCAGCATTTT

d_call: TRBD2
clone_size: few
j_call: TRBJ2-7
v_call: TRBV7-2
cdr3_aa: CASSLAGGGSYEQYF
cdr3_nt: TGTGCCAGCAGCTTAGCTGGCGGGGGGAGCTACGAGCAGTACTTC

d_call: TRBD1
clone_size: many
j_call: TRBJ1-5
v_call: TRBV6-5
cdr3_aa: CASSYDREVQPQHF
cdr3_nt: TGTGCCAGCAGTTACGACAGGGAAGTTCAGCCCCAGCATTTT

d_call: NA
clone_size: many
j_call: TRBJ2-5
v_call: TRBV10-3
cdr3_aa: CAISDPYESQYF
cdr3_nt: TGTGCCATCAGTGACCCTTATGAGTCCCAGTACTTC

d_call: NA
clone_size: many
j_call: TRBJ1-2
v_call: TRBV2
cdr3_aa: CASSEDWSADGYTF
cdr3_nt: TGTGCCAGCAGTGAAGATTGGTCCGCAGATGGCTACACCTTC

d_call: NA
clone_size: many
j_call: TRBJ1-2
v_call: TRBV4-1
cdr3_aa: CASSRTANYGYTF
cdr3_nt: TGCGCCAGCAGCCGGACAGCTAACTATGGCTACACCTTC

d_call: NA
clone_size: many
j_call: TRBJ2-3
v_call: TRBV7-3
cdr3_aa: CASSLGAGRGTDTQYF
cdr3_nt: TGTGCCAGCAGCTTAGGGGCGGGAAGAGGCACAGATACGCAGTATTTT

d_call: TRBD1
clone_size: many
j_call: TRBJ1-1
v_call: TRBV7-7
cdr3_aa: CASSSDRDTEAFF
cdr3_nt: TGTGCCAGCAGCTCGGACAGGGACACTGAAGCTTTCTTT

d_call: TRBD2
clone_size: NA
j_call: TRBJ2-1
v_call: TRBV27
cdr3_aa: CASSYLAGAHNEQFF
cdr3_nt: TGTGCCAGCAGTTATCTAGCGGGGGCTCACAATGAGCAGTTCTTC

d_call: TRBD1
clone_size: many
j_call: TRBJ2-7
v_call: TRBV29-1
cdr3_aa: CSDPRDSVYEQYF
cdr3_nt: TGCAGCGACCCCCGGGACAGTGTCTACGAGCAGTACTTC

d_call: TRBD1
clone_size: many
j_call: TRBJ1-4
v_call: TRBV9
cdr3_aa: CASTPGTANEKLFF
cdr3_nt: TGTGCCAGCACCCCCGGGACAGCTAATGAAAAACTGTTTTTT

d_call: TRBD2
clone_size: few
j_call: TRBJ2-5
v_call: TRBV19
cdr3_aa: CASSIGLAEQETQYF
cdr3_nt: TGTGCCAGTAGTATTGGGCTAGCGGAGCAAGAGACCCAGTACTTC

d_call: NA
clone_size: many
j_call: TRBJ2-1
v_call: TRBV10-3
cdr3_aa: CAISESTRSSYNEQFF
cdr3_nt: TGTGCCATCAGTGAGTCTACACGAAGCTCCTACAATGAGCAGTTCTTC

d_call: TRBD1
clone_size: many
j_call: TRBJ2-5
v_call: TRBV5-6
cdr3_aa: CASSLPGQGLETQYF
cdr3_nt: TGTGCCAGCAGCTTGCCGGGACAGGGGTTGGAGACCCAGTACTTC

d_call: NA
clone_size: many
j_call: TRBJ1-2
v_call: TRBV5-1
cdr3_aa: CASSRLTANYGYTF
cdr3_nt: TGCGCCAGCAGCAGGCTGACAGCTAACTATGGCTACACCTTC

d_call: TRBD2
clone_size: NA
j_call: TRBJ2-1
v_call: TRBV7-9
cdr3_aa: CASRGGNVGGGAQQFF
cdr3_nt: TGTGCCAGCAGGGGGGGCAATGTTGGCGGGGGGGCCCAGCAGTTCTTC

d_call: NA
clone_size: many
j_call: TRBJ1-1
v_call: TRBV20-1
cdr3_aa: CSAFRNTEAFF
cdr3_nt: TGCAGTGCTTTCCGGAACACTGAAGCTTTCTTT

d_call: TRBD2
clone_size: NA
j_call: TRBJ2-5
v_call: TRBV7-8
cdr3_aa: CASSRGELAGGWGETQYF
cdr3_nt: TGTGCCAGCAGCAGAGGGGAACTAGCGGGGGGTTGGGGAGAGACCCAGTACTTC

d_call: NA
clone_size: few
j_call: TRBJ1-6
v_call: TRBV18
cdr3_aa: CASSPPPRSNSPLHF
cdr3_nt: TGTGCCAGCTCACCACCTCCAAGGAGTAATTCACCCCTCCACTTT

d_call: TRBD2
clone_size: many
j_call: TRBJ2-1
v_call: TRBV11-2
cdr3_aa: CASSLGPRGDLLNNEQFF
cdr3_nt: TGTGCCAGCAGCTTAGGGCCTCGGGGGGACCTGCTTAACAATGAGCAGTTCTTC

d_call: TRBD1
clone_size: NA
j_call: TRBJ1-1
v_call: TRBV18
cdr3_aa: CASSLHRDSSTEAFF
cdr3_nt: TGTGCCAGCTCACTACATAGGGACAGCAGCACTGAAGCTTTCTTT